This entry concerns a single T cell receptor beta chain. This clonotype was picked up many times. Its target antigen remains unknown. Base qualities are not recorded, but no much larger clone differs from it by a single base. Sequencing relied on an Illumina NovaSeq 6000. TCR cDNA was made using 5'RACE template switching, a step that added a universal primer site and unique molecular identifiers. cDNA synthesis was primed from both the TCR alpha and TCR beta constant segments. Library amplification used two PCR steps, and the second PCR step added sample barcodes and sequencing adapters. Sequencing of libraries was performed on Illumina HiSeq 2500 (2x100 bp) or NovaSeq (2x150 bp). In the source study's methods: Demultiplexing of reads and collapsing into UMI consensus sequences were performed with MIGEC, and V(D)J alignment was carried out with MiXCR. Clonotypes responding to the vaccine were identified with edgeR on replicate PBMC samples, with the criteria of FDR below 0.01 and a log2 fold change above 5 up to day 15. Each bulk clonotype was labeled CD4 or CD8 based on which sequenced repertoire, CD4 or CD8, contained the clonotype at higher abundance. Using fastp at Q25 and MiXCR, TCRdb reprocessed the public reads and kept productive beta chains. Each CDR3 protein appears once, grouped with its most common genes and DNA. None of the V and J calls come from the authors' own analysis; TCRdb made them. Here the sample has about 240,000 distinct CDR3 sequences; approximately 3.8% occur a single time. The ten largest account for under 20% of the sample.

The data were taken from a study of T cells after yellow fever vaccination (dated by TCRdb to 2018 to 2020). Regarding the study in general: The SMART-Seq v4 Ultra Low Input RNA kit was used to prepare libraries from fractions with low cell numbers. To follow T-cell clones before and after both primary and booster YFV17D yellow fever vaccination, bulk TCR alpha and beta repertoires underwent longitudinal sequencing. Two healthy male donors, one aged 18 to 29 and one aged 30 to 40 years, made up the cohort. Blood was collected at multiple timepoints before and after primary and secondary immunization, and bulk PBMC replicates and cell subsets were isolated. Overall study results and their limits: Only a couple of donors were included in the study, so the extent to which the findings can be generalized is limited. After the booster, most of the clones that had expanded following primary vaccination were detected again (around 97% of CD4 and roughly 88% of CD8), which suggests that memory was broadly maintained. A small share of clonotypes occurred in both CD4 and CD8 compartments, likely arising from convergent recombination. The secondary T-cell response was weaker than the primary response but faster, peaking on day 5 instead of day 15. FACS-sorted repertoires could contain abundant contaminating clonotypes from the bulk population, so computational filtering was required.

The sample's treatment or condition label is to be understood as: live attenuated yellow fever vaccine strain. At every blood-draw timepoint, two biological replicates of bulk PBMCs were collected. A standard Ficoll-Paque protocol was used to isolate PBMCs from peripheral blood. TriZol was used to extract RNA from bulk PBMCs, CD4 and CD8 fractions, and dextramer-positive and dextramer-negative fractions. The germline V gene specifies MGHDK as CDR1 and SYGVNS as CDR2. V is pared back by 2 bases and J by 0 bases, with 12 bases lying between the germline termini. The CDR3 runs 16 amino acids, cysteine and phenylalanine included. The read is trimmed to its CDR3 DNA, 48 bases read in frame from base 1.

The input for sequencing was PBMCs, taken 15 days after the yellow fever booster vaccination. The clonotype comes from a man aged 18 to 30 who received the YFV17D yellow fever vaccine. This chain is built from TRBV25-1 and TRBJ2-3; no D segment can be confidently identified. Here the CDR3 is given as CASSERPDFSTDTQYF. The DNA sequence is given as TGTGCCAGCAGTGAACGGCCAGACTTTAGCACAGATACGCAGTATTTT.